One T cell receptor beta chain is described in this entry. Its antigen target is currently unknown. Base qualities are not provided; no much larger clone lies one nucleotide away. The sample comes from a study of blood T cell repertoires in COVID-19 (dated by TCRdb to 2020 to 2021). About the full investigation: The collaborator samples originated in the United States, Italy and Spain and spanned the acute and convalescent phases of COVID-19. Where available, HLA class I and class II types were obtained from metadata supplied by the sample provider rather than from assay-based typing. Sample metadata almost always included a de-identified subject ID, COVID-19 status, age in years and sex. The prospective study material was composed of cDNA or gDNA derived from T cells, B-cell-depleted T cells, or PBMCs. The dataset comprised deeply sampled blood TCRbeta repertoires from subjects exposed to, actively infected with, or recovered from COVID-19. The samples were drawn from two sources: the first 160 participants of the ongoing ImmuneRACE study, and over 950 subjects contributed by 6 global collaborators. A freely available public database, intended as a resource for researchers studying the immune response to SARS-CoV-2, is where the repertoires were released. Results the study describes overall, beyond this receptor: Clinical and demographic metadata were provided uncurated, with the amount varying by source and participant.

Participants in the prospective study were enrolled through a virtual design, were aged about 18 to 100 years, and lived in 24 United States geographic areas. In the prospective study, participants were assigned to cohorts based on the clinical history participants reported in a screening survey and a study questionnaire. Recovered participants in ImmuneRACE Cohort 3 were defined by two consecutive negative NP/OP PCR tests, clearance by a healthcare professional, or resolution of symptoms. In the prospective study, whole blood, serum and a nasopharyngeal or oropharyngeal swab were collected from each participant by mobile phlebotomists. Participants in the prospective study had the option to provide additional blood draws and questionnaires over a 2-month period. Before DNA extraction, prospective study blood samples were shipped either frozen or at room temperature. The immunoSEQ Assay, a bias-controlled multiplex PCR, was used to amplify TCRbeta CDR3 regions from genomic DNA. On the authors' methods: The number of nucleated cells in each sample was estimated from the amplification of reference gene primers within the assay. To quantify the absolute abundance of each unique TCRbeta CDR3 rearrangement, sequence reads were collapsed and filtered. For each sample, productive Simpson clonality was calculated as the square root of Simpson's diversity index over productive rearrangements. Entries here come from immuneACCESS through TCRdb and include only in-frame sequences with V and J called. Some clones fail to appear in such tables; in the studies checked, an unresolved V gene covers under half of the shortfall, and the cause of the remainder is unknown. The D gene and trimming were derived from the DNA, and the V and J assignments and clone size from that table. Recorded for this sample are a few hundred thousand clones; 87% of them occurred a single time. Approximately 0.93% of the sample is in the top ten clones.

There are 17 amino acids in the CDR3, from cysteine to phenylalanine inclusive. The kept DNA is CDR3 alone, 51 bases in frame from the first base. Here V drops 5 bases and J drops 4 bases, and the junction holds 13 bases not matched to any gene. Looking up the germline V gene yields CDR1 MDHEN and CDR2 SYDVKM. This sequence uses TRBV28 and TRBJ2-2; 7 middle bases align to TRBD2. Specimen: PBMCs or T cells enriched from blood (not recorded which). This receptor was obtained from a woman in her 30s who had recovered from COVID-19. The CDR3 loop reads CASSGEGRGRLTGELFF. Here is the DNA: TGTGCCAGCAGTGGGGAAGGGCGGGGGAGGCTCACCGGGGAGCTGTTTTTT.